What follows are 27 T cell receptor beta chains derived from one specimen sequenced in a study of sequential checkpoint blockade in melanoma. Treatment here: randomized to nivolumab then ipilimumab (arm A) or the reverse (arm B). Sequencing used immunoSEQ multiplex PCR; TCRdb keeps in-frame clones, though not all of them. The repertoire has 8,000 or so clones, more than 90% of them found once; the top ten carry approximately 15%. The specimen comprised CD8+ T cells sorted from blood (inferred from file names), sampled from a patient given nivolumab and ipilimumab in sequence. All receptors come from a human donor with melanoma.

The chain links TRBV5-1 to TRBJ1-1; D possibly corresponds to TRBD1 (6 bases). This CDR3 spans 14 amino acids. Trimming left V 4 bases short and J 2 bases short, with 12 bases between. Germline CDR1 SGHRS, CDR2 YFSETQ. The CDR3 is CASSQRTANTEAFF. The CDR3 DNA is TGCGCCAGCAGCCAGCGGACAGCTAACACTGAAGCTTTCTTT.

As regards this clone: At one end the junction does not follow the germline gene, possibly because of a read error. This chain links TRBV15 with TRBJ2-7; TRBD2 agrees at 11 bases. From germline, CDR1 is LNHNV and CDR2 YYDKDF (reference sequence). The length of the CDR3 is 13 residues. The CDR3 sequence: CATSRHTSGRISF. The CDR3 DNA reads as TGTGCCACCAGCAGACATACTAGCGGGAGAATTTCGTTC.

This clone has only a few counts. The V gene is TRBV19, the J gene TRBJ1-1; TRBD1 matches at 7 bases. The CDR3 spans 15 residues. Germline V CDR1 and CDR2: LNHDA, SQIVND (reference sequence). The junction had 4 bases not matched to a gene; V was cut back by 3 bases and J by 0 bases. The CDR3 bases are TGTGCCAGTAGTATCTATGGGACAGTGAACACTGAAGCTTTCTTT. The encoded protein is CASSIYGTVNTEAFF. The entire variable domain, with the rest obtained from reference TRBV19 and TRBJ1-1, is as follows: DGGITQSPKYLFRKEGQNVTLSCEQNLNHDAMYWYRQDPGQGLRLIYYSQIVNDFQKGDIAEGYSVSREKKESFPLTVTSAQKNPTAFYLCASSIYGTVNTEAFFGQGTRLTVV.

V gene TRBV6-6 combines with J gene TRBJ2-7; tentatively, D is TRBD2 (7 bases). Germline lookup yields CDR1 MNHNY and CDR2 SVGAGI (reference sequence). This CDR3 has 13 amino acids. With 4 bases removed from V and 4 bases from J, the gap between germline ends came to 11 bases. CDR3 coding DNA: TGTGCCAGCAGTTGGGGGGGCGCATACGAGCAGTACTTC. Protein product: CASSWGGAYEQYF.

The rearrangement uses TRBV7-9 and TRBJ2-5, with 8 bases that match TRBD2. Germline V lookup: CDR1 SEHNR, CDR2 FQNEAQ (reference sequence). This CDR3 is built from 15 residues. Germline trimming cut 3 bases from V and 0 bases from J; bases unmatched to any gene: 3. CDR3 residues: CASSLSGSYQETQYF. In nucleotides, the CDR3 is TGTGCCAGCAGCTTGAGCGGGAGTTACCAAGAGACCCAGTACTTC.

V and J are TRBV27 and TRBJ2-7; D ambiguous. V was cut by 1 base and J by 0 bases, with 7 bases left in between. Germline loops: CDR1 MNHEY, CDR2 SMNVEV (reference sequence). There are 14 residues in the CDR3. This chain's CDR3 is CASSLYSSSYEQYF. CDR3 nucleotides: TGTGCCAGCAGTTTATACAGCAGCTCCTACGAGCAGTACTTC.

The chain carries TRBV4-3 and TRBJ1-1; D remains unclear. The V end was cut by 6 bases, the J end by 3 bases, with 11 bases between. CDR1 is LGHNA and CDR2 is YSLEER in the germline V gene. The CDR3 extends over 13 amino acids. CDR3 coding DNA: TGCGCCAGCAGGGAGGGTGGTTACACTGAAGCTTTCTTT. It codes for CASREGGYTEAFF.

V gene TRBV4-3 combines with J gene TRBJ1-2, with 10 bases that match TRBD1. Trimming cost V 0 bases and J 3 bases; bases outside gene matches: 13. The CDR3 contains 19 residues. Per the germline V gene, CDR1 is LGHNA and CDR2 is YSLEER. The CDR3 bases are TGCGCCAGCAGCCAAGAGTTGGAGACAGGGGGCGCGGGCGACTATGGCTACACCTTC. It specifies CASSQELETGGAGDYGYTF.

J is TRBJ1-2 and V is TRBV5-6, with TRBD1 as a possible D gene (6 bases). Trimming left V 4 bases short and J 4 bases short, with 8 bases between. The CDR3 contains 12 residues. CDR1 and CDR2 (germline): SGHDT, YYEEEE. The CDR3 nucleotides read TGTGCCAGCAGCGGACAGAGCTATGGCTACACCTTC. It codes for CASSGQSYGYTF.

The gene calls are TRBV19 and TRBJ2-3; TRBD2 aligns across 9 bases. CDR3 length: 14 amino acids. CDR1 is LNHDA, CDR2 SQIVND, per germline (reference sequence). V lost 9 bases, J lost 2 bases, and 6 bases stayed unmatched. CDR3 residues: CASRAGGITDTQYF. The CDR3 DNA sequence: TGTGCCAGCAGAGCGGGAGGAATCACAGATACGCAGTATTTT. The full variable domain, in which reference TRBV19 and TRBJ2-3 provide the parts outside the CDR3, is DGGITQSPKYLFRKEGQNVTLSCEQNLNHDAMYWYRQDPGQGLRLIYYSQIVNDFQKGDIAEGYSVSREKKESFPLTVTSAQKNPTAFYLCASRAGGITDTQYFGPGTRLTVL.

The V and J genes are TRBV5-1 and TRBJ1-1; TRBD1 matches 10 bases. Trimming took 5 bases from V and 1 from J; bases not matched to a gene: 11. CDR1 is SGHRS and CDR2 is YFSETQ in the germline V gene. The CDR3 has 17 amino acids. CDR3 loop: CASRNALTGGQNTEAFF. DNA of the CDR3: TGCGCCAGCAGAAATGCATTGACAGGGGGCCAGAACACTGAAGCTTTCTTT.

The genes are TRBV19 and TRBJ2-7, with TRBD1 identical over 10 bases. V shed 5 bases and J 2 bases; nucleotides not matched to a gene: 3. The CDR3 runs to 14 residues. In germline, CDR1 is LNHDA, CDR2 SQIVND (reference sequence). The CDR3 coding sequence is TGTGCCAGTAGTGACGGACAGGGGGCCTACGAGCAGTACTTC. Translating it yields CASSDGQGAYEQYF.

This sequence joins TRBV19 and TRBJ2-7; TRBD1 is a possible D gene (6 bases). In germline, CDR1 is LNHDA, CDR2 SQIVND (reference sequence). Trimming removed 3 bases from V and 2 bases from J, with 8 bases in between. This CDR3 has 13 amino acids. The CDR3 is CASSIGDTYEQYF. CDR3 sequence (DNA): TGTGCCAGTAGTATTGGGGACACCTACGAGCAGTACTTC.

The chain has TRBV27 and TRBJ2-7; TRBD2 is a possible D gene (5 bases). There are 16 residues in the CDR3. V was trimmed by 0 bases and J by 0 bases, leaving 12 bases between them. Germline CDR1 MNHEY, CDR2 SMNVEV (reference sequence). The CDR3 is CASSLSGMGSSYEQYF. The CDR3, as DNA: TGTGCCAGCAGTTTATCCGGAATGGGGAGCTCCTACGAGCAGTACTTC.

This clone was detected only a few times. The rearrangement links TRBV19 to TRBJ1-5; maybe TRBD1 (5 bases). The CDR3 is made up of 15 amino acids. V was clipped by 5 bases and J by 5 bases, with 16 bases between them. Germline V lookup: CDR1 LNHDA, CDR2 SQIVND (reference sequence). CDR3 sequence: CASSSRADTDQPQHF. Written as DNA, the CDR3 is TGTGCCAGTAGTTCCCGGGCGGACACTGATCAGCCCCAGCATTTT.

The genes are TRBV30 and TRBJ1-5, with D perhaps matching TRBD1 (6 bases). Trimming removed 2 bases at V and 7 bases at J, with 15 bases between. Germline-derived CDR1 and CDR2 are GTSNPN and SVGIG (reference sequence). The CDR3 runs 14 residues. The CDR3 coding sequence is TGTGCCTGGAGTCGTGGACAGCAGGCGCAGCCCCAGCATTTT. It specifies CAWSRGQQAQPQHF.

The chain employs TRBV18 and TRBJ2-7, with a tentative D call TRBD1 (5 bases). CDR3 length: 15 residues. Trimming took 0 bases from V and 2 from J, leaving 11 bases between them. Germline assignment: CDR1 KGHSH and CDR2 LQKENI. CDR3 bases: TGTGCCAGCTCACCACCCAATTGGGGCCCCTACGAGCAGTACTTC. This gives the protein CASSPPNWGPYEQYF.

The chain joins TRBV23-1 to TRBJ2-7; D may be TRBD1 (5 bases). TRBV23-1 is assigned to the ORF class and has an uncertain function. V was shortened by 0 bases and J by 2 bases, with 11 bases between the two germline ends. The CDR3 sequence is 15 residues long. The CDR3 is CASSQSKTEAYEQYV. CDR3 nucleotides: TGCGCCAGCAGTCAATCGAAGACAGAAGCCTACGAGCAGTACGTC.

V usage is TRBV5-1 and J usage is TRBJ2-7; 7 positions match TRBD1. Per the germline V gene, CDR1 is SGHRS and CDR2 is YFSETQ. The CDR3 loop spans 12 amino acids. After removal of 4 bases from V and 7 bases from J, the junction contained 5 bases not matched to a gene. The CDR3 nucleotides are TGCGCCAGCAGCGAAGGGGGCCAAGAGCAGTACTTC. It specifies CASSEGGQEQYF.

The chain links TRBV27 to TRBJ2-7, with D perhaps matching TRBD1 (5 bases). The CDR3 is 16 residues long. Germline V CDR1 and CDR2: MNHEY, SMNVEV (reference sequence). Trimming stripped 1 base from V and 0 bases from J, with 13 bases between. The CDR3 is CASSLWGGDSSYEQYF. The CDR3 bases are TGTGCCAGCAGTTTATGGGGCGGCGACAGCTCCTACGAGCAGTACTTC.

The rearrangement uses TRBV7-9 and TRBJ1-2, with D possibly TRBD1 on 5 matching bases. Trimming pared 5 bases from V and 4 bases from J, leaving 17 bases between. From germline, CDR1 is SEHNR and CDR2 FQNEAQ (reference sequence). The length of the CDR3 is 15 residues. CDR3: CASSLLDMGGYGYTF. The CDR3 DNA reads as TGTGCCAGCAGCCTATTGGACATGGGAGGCTATGGCTACACCTTC.

The chain employs TRBV4-3 and TRBJ1-2; no clear D. The CDR3 is 14 residues long. From germline, CDR1 is LGHNA and CDR2 YSLEER. V was pared by 1 base and J by 6 bases, with 12 bases between. The CDR3 DNA reads as TGCGCCAGCAGCCAAGGACACGGCGCTCATGGCTACACCTTC. Protein sequence: CASSQGHGAHGYTF.

This chain links TRBV27 with TRBJ1-5; D unresolved. Per germline, CDR1 MNHEY and CDR2 SMNVEV (reference sequence). Trimming stripped 0 bases from V and 4 bases from J, with 4 bases between. This CDR3 is built from 13 residues. The CDR3 DNA sequence: TGTGCCAGCAGTTTATCGTCGAATCAGCCCCAGCATTTT. Residues: CASSLSSNQPQHF.

The chain joins TRBV19 to TRBJ1-1; 11 bases are shared with TRBD1. The trim removed 3 bases at V and 4 bases at J, leaving 4 bases unmatched. This CDR3 contains 15 residues. Germline lookup yields CDR1 LNHDA and CDR2 SQIVND (reference sequence). DNA of the CDR3: TGTGCCAGTAGTATGGGACAGGGGGGGAGCACTGAAGCTTTCTTT. Amino acids: CASSMGQGGSTEAFF.

The chain links TRBV9 to TRBJ1-1, with D possibly TRBD1 on 5 matching bases. Germline V gives CDR1 SGDLS, CDR2 YYNGEE. CDR3 length: 15 amino acids. V was shortened by 0 bases and J by 3 bases, with 12 bases between the two germline ends. CDR3 protein: CASSVDDSIYTEAFF. The CDR3 region has the DNA TGTGCCAGCAGCGTAGATGACAGCATATACACTGAAGCTTTCTTT.

V usage is TRBV7-9 and J usage is TRBJ1-1; D call uncertain. The germline V gene encodes CDR1 SEHNR and CDR2 FQNEAQ (reference sequence). The ends were cut back, 1 base at V and 4 bases at J, with 10 bases in the middle. The CDR3 totals 14 residues. This CDR3 is CASSLGLGLTEAFF. CDR3 bases: TGTGCCAGCAGCTTAGGACTCGGACTCACTGAAGCTTTCTTT. Using reference TRBV7-9 and TRBJ1-1 for the parts outside the CDR3, the full variable domain is DTGVSQNPRHKITKRGQNVTFRCDPISEHNRLYWYRQTLGQGPEFLTYFQNEAQLEKSRLLSDRFSAERPKGSFSTLEIQRTEQGDSAMYLCASSLGLGLTEAFFGQGTRLTVV.

The chain is built from TRBV7-3 and TRBJ1-1; D might be TRBD1 (6 bases). Germline CDR1 and CDR2: SGHTA and FQGTGA. The V and J ends lost 0 bases and 0 bases respectively, with 8 bases between them. This CDR3 is built from 15 residues. CDR3 sequence (DNA): TGTGCCAGCAGCTTAACCAGGGGAATGAACACTGAAGCTTTCTTT. Its translation: CASSLTRGMNTEAFF. Filled out from reference TRBV7-3 and TRBJ1-1, the complete variable domain reads GAGVSQTPSNKVTEKGKYVELRCDPISGHTALYWYRQSLGQGPEFLIYFQGTGAADDSGLPNDRFFAVRPEGSVSTLKIQRTERGDSAVYLCASSLTRGMNTEAFFGQGTRLTVV.